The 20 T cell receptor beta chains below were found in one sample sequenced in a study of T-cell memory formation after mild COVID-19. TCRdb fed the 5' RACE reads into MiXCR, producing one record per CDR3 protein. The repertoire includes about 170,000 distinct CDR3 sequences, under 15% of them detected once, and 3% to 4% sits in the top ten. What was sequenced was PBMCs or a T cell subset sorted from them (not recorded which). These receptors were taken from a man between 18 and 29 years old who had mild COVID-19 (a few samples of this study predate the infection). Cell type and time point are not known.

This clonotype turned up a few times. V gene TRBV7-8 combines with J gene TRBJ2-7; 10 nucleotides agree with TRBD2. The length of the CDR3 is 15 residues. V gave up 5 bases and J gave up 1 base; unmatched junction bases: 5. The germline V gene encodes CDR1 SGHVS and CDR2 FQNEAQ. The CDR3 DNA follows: TGTGCCAGCAGCGCTAAGCGGGGGGGGTCCTACGAGCAGTACGTC. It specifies CASSAKRGGSYEQYV.

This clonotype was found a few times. CDR3 sequence (DNA): TGTGCCACCAGGGGGTTACGGGGCTACACCTTC. This translates into CATRGLRGYTF. The chain carries TRBV7-2 and TRBJ1-2, with TRBD1 identical over 7 bases. Germline CDR1 is SGHTA and CDR2 is FQGNSA. This CDR3 is 11 amino acids long. The V segment lost 10 bases and the J segment 8 bases; nucleotides outside the gene matches: 7. The variable domain in full, with the rest retrieved from reference TRBV7-2 and TRBJ1-2, is GAGVSQSPSNKVTEKGKDVELRCDPISGHTALYWYRQSLGQGLEFLIYFQGNSAPDKSGLPSDRFSAERTGGSVSTLTIQRTQQEDSAVYLCATRGLRGYTFGSGTRLTVV.

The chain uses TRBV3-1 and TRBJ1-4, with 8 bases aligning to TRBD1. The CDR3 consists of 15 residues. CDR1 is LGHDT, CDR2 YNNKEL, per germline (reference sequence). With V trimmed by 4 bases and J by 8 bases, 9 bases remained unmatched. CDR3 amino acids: CASSLSVQGDEKLFF. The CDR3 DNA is TGTGCCAGCAGCCTAAGTGTACAGGGGGACGAAAAACTGTTTTTT.

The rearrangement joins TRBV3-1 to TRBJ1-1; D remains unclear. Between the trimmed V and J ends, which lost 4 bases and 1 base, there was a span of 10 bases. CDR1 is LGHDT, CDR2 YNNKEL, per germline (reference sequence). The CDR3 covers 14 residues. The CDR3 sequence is CASSLMPTNTEAFF. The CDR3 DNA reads TGTGCCAGCAGCCTTATGCCCACGAACACTGAAGCTTTCTTT.

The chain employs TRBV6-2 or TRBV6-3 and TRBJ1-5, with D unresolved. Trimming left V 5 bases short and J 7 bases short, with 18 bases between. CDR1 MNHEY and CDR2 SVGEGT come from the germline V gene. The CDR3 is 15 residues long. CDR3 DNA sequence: TGTGCCAGCAGTCAAACCGGAGGGCTCTACCAGCCCCAGCATTTT. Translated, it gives CASSQTGGLYQPQHF.

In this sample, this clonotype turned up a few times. The CDR3 reads CSASPRTDTQYF. DNA for the CDR3: TGCAGTGCTAGCCCGCGCACAGATACGCAGTATTTT. The V and J genes are TRBV20-1 and TRBJ2-3; no reliable D call. The CDR3 is 12 amino acids. Trimming cost V 3 bases and J 1 base, with 5 bases left between them. Germline lookup yields CDR1 DFQATT and CDR2 SNEGSKA (reference sequence).

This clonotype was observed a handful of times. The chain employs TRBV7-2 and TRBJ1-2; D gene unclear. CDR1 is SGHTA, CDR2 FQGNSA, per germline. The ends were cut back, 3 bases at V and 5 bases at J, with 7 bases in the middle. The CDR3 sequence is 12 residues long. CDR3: CASSFGIYGYTF. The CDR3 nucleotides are TGTGCCAGCAGCTTTGGGATTTATGGCTACACCTTC.

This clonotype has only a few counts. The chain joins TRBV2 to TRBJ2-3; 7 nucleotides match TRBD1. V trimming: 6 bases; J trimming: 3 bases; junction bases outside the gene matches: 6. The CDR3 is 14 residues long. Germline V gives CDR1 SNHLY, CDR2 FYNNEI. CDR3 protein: CASRFDRVTDTQYF. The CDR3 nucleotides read TGTGCCAGCAGATTTGACAGGGTGACAGATACGCAGTATTTT.

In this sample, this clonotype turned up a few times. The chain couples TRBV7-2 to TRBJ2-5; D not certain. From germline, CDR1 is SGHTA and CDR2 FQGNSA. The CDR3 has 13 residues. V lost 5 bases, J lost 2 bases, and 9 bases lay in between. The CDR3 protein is CASSTHAQETQYF. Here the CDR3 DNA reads TGTGCCAGCAGCACCCACGCTCAAGAGACCCAGTACTTC.

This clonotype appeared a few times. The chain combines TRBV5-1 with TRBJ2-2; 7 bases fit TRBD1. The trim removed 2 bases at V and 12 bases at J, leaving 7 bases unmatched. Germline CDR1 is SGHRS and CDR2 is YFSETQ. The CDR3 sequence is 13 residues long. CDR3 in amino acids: CASSLDRDSKLFF. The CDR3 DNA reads TGCGCCAGCAGCTTAGACCGGGACAGTAAGCTGTTTTTT. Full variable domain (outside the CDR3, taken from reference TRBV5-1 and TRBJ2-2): KAGVTQTPRYLIKTRGQQVTLSCSPISGHRSVSWYQQTPGQGLQFLFEYFSETQRNKGNFPGRFSGRQFSNSRSEMNVSTLELGDSALYLCASSLDRDSKLFFGEGSRLTVL.

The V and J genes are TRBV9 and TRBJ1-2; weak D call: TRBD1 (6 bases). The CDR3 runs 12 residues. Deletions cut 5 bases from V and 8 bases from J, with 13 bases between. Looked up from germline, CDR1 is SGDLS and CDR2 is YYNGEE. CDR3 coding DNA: TGTGCCAGCAGATCAGGGGTTTTCGGCTACACCTTC. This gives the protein CASRSGVFGYTF.

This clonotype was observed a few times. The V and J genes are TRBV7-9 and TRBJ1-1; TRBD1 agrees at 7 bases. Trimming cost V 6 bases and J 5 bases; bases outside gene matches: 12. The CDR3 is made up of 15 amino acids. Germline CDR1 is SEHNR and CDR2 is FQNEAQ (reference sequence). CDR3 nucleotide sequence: TGTGCCAGCAGTTCTGCCGACAGGGCGAAGACTGAAGCTTTCTTT. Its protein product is CASSSADRAKTEAFF.

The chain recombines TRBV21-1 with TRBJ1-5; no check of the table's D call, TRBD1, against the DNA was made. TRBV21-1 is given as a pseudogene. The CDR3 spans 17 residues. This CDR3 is CASSKGRDTLSNQPQHF. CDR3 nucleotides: TGTGCCAGCAGCAAAGGACGGGACACATTAAGCAATCAGCCCCAGCATTTT.

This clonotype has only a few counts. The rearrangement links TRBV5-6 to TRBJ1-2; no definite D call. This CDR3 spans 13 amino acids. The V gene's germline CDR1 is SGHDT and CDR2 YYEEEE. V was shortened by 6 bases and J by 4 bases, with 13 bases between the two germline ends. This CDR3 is CASTGAEPYGYTF. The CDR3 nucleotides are TGTGCCAGCACAGGTGCAGAACCCTATGGCTACACCTTC. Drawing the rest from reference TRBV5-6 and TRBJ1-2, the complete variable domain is DAGVTQSPTHLIKTRGQQVTLRCSPKSGHDTVSWYQQALGQGPQFIFQYYEEEERQRGNFPDRFSGHQFPNYSSELNVNALLLGDSALYLCASTGAEPYGYTFGSGTRLTVV.

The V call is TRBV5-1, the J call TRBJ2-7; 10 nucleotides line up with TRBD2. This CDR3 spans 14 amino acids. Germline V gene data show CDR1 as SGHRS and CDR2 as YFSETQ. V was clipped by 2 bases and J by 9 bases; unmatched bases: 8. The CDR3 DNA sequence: TGCGCCAGCAGCTTAGCGGGGGGGCTCTCCGGGCAGTACTTC. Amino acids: CASSLAGGLSGQYF.

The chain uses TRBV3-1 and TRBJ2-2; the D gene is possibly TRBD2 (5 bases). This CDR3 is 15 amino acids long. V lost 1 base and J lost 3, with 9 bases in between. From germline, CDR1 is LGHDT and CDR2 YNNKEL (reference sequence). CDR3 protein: CASSQGTWDTGELFF. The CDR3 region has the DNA TGTGCCAGCAGCCAAGGGACTTGGGACACCGGGGAGCTGTTTTTT.

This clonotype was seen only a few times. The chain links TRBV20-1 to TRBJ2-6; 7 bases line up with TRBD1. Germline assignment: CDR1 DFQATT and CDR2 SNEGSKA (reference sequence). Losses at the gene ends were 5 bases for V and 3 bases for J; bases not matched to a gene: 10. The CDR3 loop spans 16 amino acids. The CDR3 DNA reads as TGCAGTGCTCTCGACAGGGTACTAGGTGGGGCCAACGTCCTGACTTTC. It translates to CSALDRVLGGANVLTF.

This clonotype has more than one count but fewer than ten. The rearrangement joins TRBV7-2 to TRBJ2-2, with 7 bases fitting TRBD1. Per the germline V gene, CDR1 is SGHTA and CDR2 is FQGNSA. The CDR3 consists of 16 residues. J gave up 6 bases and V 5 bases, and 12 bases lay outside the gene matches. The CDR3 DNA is TGTGCCAGCAGCGGTCGAGGACAGGCACGCGCCGGGGAGCTGTTTTTT. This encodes CASSGRGQARAGELFF.

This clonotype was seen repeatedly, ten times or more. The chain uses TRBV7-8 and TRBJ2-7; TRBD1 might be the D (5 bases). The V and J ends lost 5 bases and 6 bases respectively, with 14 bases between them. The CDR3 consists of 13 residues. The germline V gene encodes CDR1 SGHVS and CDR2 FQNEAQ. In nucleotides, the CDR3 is TGTGCCAGCAGCGCCAACCCAGGGCTCGAGCAGTACTTC. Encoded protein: CASSANPGLEQYF.

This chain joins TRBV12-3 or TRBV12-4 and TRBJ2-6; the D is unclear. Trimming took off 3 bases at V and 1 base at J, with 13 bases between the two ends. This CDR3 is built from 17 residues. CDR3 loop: CASSFHGFSSGANVLTF. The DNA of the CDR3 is TGTGCCAGCAGTTTTCATGGGTTTTCTTCTGGGGCCAACGTCCTGACTTTC.